The 27 T cell receptor beta chains reported below all come from one sample, sequenced in a study of spatial heterogeneity in lung cancer. Study-wide results and limits: Intratumoral expanded alpha and beta TCR counts were found to track tumor mutation counts.

Antigen specificity for these receptors is unknown. Time point denoted: sample taken at primary tumor resection. TCRdb passed the 5' RACE reads through MiXCR, listing each CDR3 protein once. The profile covers 2,000 to 2,500 distinct CDR3 sequences, with roughly 15% appearing a single time and about 10% taken by the ten largest. Here the sequenced sample was lung tumor tissue, taken at surgery. Receptor source: a male donor with early-stage non-small cell lung cancer.

V is TRBV5-1 and J is TRBJ2-3; D is unclear. The CDR3 is 14 amino acids. Trimming left V 0 bases short and J 5 bases short, with 10 bases between. From germline, CDR1 is SGHRS and CDR2 YFSETQ. As DNA, the CDR3 is TGCGCCAGCAGCTTGGCATGGCAAGGAGATACGCAGTATTTT. Translating gives CASSLAWQGDTQYF.

Relative to its sample, this clonotype is medium-sized. V and J are TRBV5-4 and TRBJ2-3, with D unresolved. This CDR3 region has 13 residues. V gave up 4 bases and J gave up 1 base, with 7 bases separating them. The germline gives CDR1 SGHNT, CDR2 YYREEE (reference sequence). The CDR3 region is CASSPKGTDTQYF. The CDR3 DNA sequence: TGTGCCAGCAGCCCAAAAGGCACAGATACGCAGTATTTT. Looking up the rest from reference TRBV5-4 and TRBJ2-3 gives the full variable domain: ETGVTQSPTHLIKTRGQQVTLRCSSQSGHNTVSWYQQALGQGPQFIFQYYREEENGRGNFPPRFSGLQFPNYSSELNVNALELDDSALYLCASSPKGTDTQYFGPGTRLTVL.

By sample fraction, this clonotype is medium-sized. This rearrangement joins TRBV5-1 to TRBJ2-5; 7 nucleotides agree with TRBD2. Germline values: CDR1 SGHRS, CDR2 YFSETQ. Unmatched junction bases numbered 2, after V lost 1 base and J lost 2 bases. The CDR3 is 14 residues long. The CDR3 bases are TGCGCCAGCAGCTTGACTAGCGCACAAGAGACCCAGTACTTC. This codes for CASSLTSAQETQYF.

This clonotype is termed medium-sized (0.01 to 0.1%). The V call is TRBV29-1, the J call TRBJ2-1; no clear D. The CDR3 runs 13 residues. Trimming took off 3 bases at V and 9 bases at J, with 15 bases between the two ends. CDR1 is SQVTM, CDR2 ANQGSEA, per germline. The CDR3 nucleotides are TGCAGCGTTGACGACGGCCTATCGGGTGAGCAGTTCTTC. This encodes CSVDDGLSGEQFF.

This clonotype is medium-sized (0.01 to 0.1%) by share. The J gene is TRBJ1-5, the V gene TRBV6-2 or TRBV6-3; 9 bases are shared with TRBD1. CDR1 and CDR2 (germline): MNHEY, SVGEGT. V dropped 8 bases and J dropped 15; count of bases not matched to a gene: 5. This CDR3 region has 10 residues. The CDR3 loop is CASRDREWHF. The CDR3 bases are TGTGCCAGCCGGGACAGGGAGTGGCATTTT.

Sample share makes this clonotype medium-sized (0.01 to 0.1%). The chain uses TRBV6-2 or TRBV6-3 and TRBJ2-7, with 7 nucleotides matching TRBD2. CDR3 size: 14 residues. The germline V gene encodes CDR1 MNHEY and CDR2 SVGEGT. The V gene end was trimmed by 7 bases and the J gene end by 5 bases; junction bases not matched to a gene: 11. CDR3 in amino acids: CASTTRLGGDEQYF. CDR3 bases: TGTGCCAGCACTACCCGCCTGGGAGGGGACGAGCAGTACTTC.

This rearrangement joins TRBV4-1 to TRBJ1-5; TRBD1 aligns across 7 bases. Unmatched junction bases numbered 6, after V lost 1 base and J lost 9 bases. This CDR3 has 14 residues. Germline CDR1 MGHRA, CDR2 YSYEKL. The chain's CDR3 is CASSQGQDRRPQHF. DNA for the CDR3: TGCGCCAGCAGCCAAGGCCAGGACAGGCGGCCCCAGCATTTT.

In this sample, this clonotype turned up a few times. The chain uses TRBV7-2 and TRBJ2-7; TRBD1 aligns across 8 bases. V was pared by 5 bases and J by 2 bases, with 5 bases of the junction left unmatched. Germline V gene sequence: CDR1 SGHTA, CDR2 FQGNSA. This CDR3 contains 14 residues. For the CDR3, the DNA is TGTGCCAGCAGCACCACGACAGGGGCCTACGAGCAGTACTTC. Translated: CASSTTTGAYEQYF. Full variable domain (remainder filled in from reference TRBV7-2 and TRBJ2-7): GAGVSQSPSNKVTEKGKDVELRCDPISGHTALYWYRQSLGQGLEFLIYFQGNSAPDKSGLPSDRFSAERTGGSVSTLTIQRTQQEDSAVYLCASSTTTGAYEQYFGPGTRLTVT.

This clonotype ranks as medium-sized. This chain uses TRBV5-1 with TRBJ1-1; no reliable D call. Germline V gene lookup returns CDR1 SGHRS and CDR2 YFSETQ. V was shortened by 0 bases and J by 8 bases, with 17 bases between the two germline ends. The CDR3 is 15 amino acids. The DNA of the CDR3 is TGCGCCAGCAGCTTGGGCTGGGCCGAAGCTAACGAAGCTTTCTTT. Protein product: CASSLGWAEANEAFF.

By sample share, this clonotype is large. This rearrangement joins TRBV7-2 to TRBJ1-2; D is undetermined. V gave up 3 bases and J gave up 2 bases, with 13 bases separating them. From germline, CDR1 is SGHTA and CDR2 FQGNSA. The CDR3 consists of 15 residues. CDR3 in amino acids: CASSFYSEVNYGYTF. The DNA of the CDR3 is TGTGCCAGCAGCTTTTACTCTGAGGTCAACTATGGCTACACCTTC.

This clonotype came up a few times. The chain joins TRBV12-3 or TRBV12-4 to TRBJ2-5, with 13 bases identical to TRBD2. J lost 4 bases, V lost 5 bases, and 4 bases had no gene match. This CDR3 contains 15 residues. CDR3 DNA sequence: TGTGCCAGCAGTCCCGGACTAGCGGGAGCAGAGACCCAGTACTTC. It is translated as CASSPGLAGAETQYF.

This clonotype is deemed medium-sized. The gene calls are TRBV10-2 and TRBJ2-2; no definite D call. Trimming removed 2 bases from V and 10 bases from J, with 11 bases in between. Germline CDR1 reads WSHSY; CDR2 reads SAAADI. This CDR3 comprises 13 residues. CDR3 amino acids: CASSENVRQELFF. For the CDR3, the DNA is TGCGCCAGCAGTGAGAACGTAAGACAGGAGCTGTTTTTT.

This clonotype was observed at least ten times. The chain's CDR3 is CASSPGLAGLEQYF. The DNA for the CDR3 is TGTGCCAGCAGTCCGGGACTAGCGGGACTCGAGCAGTACTTC. The V and J genes are TRBV12-3 or TRBV12-4 and TRBJ2-7; 13 bases fit TRBD2. This CDR3 has 14 amino acids. The V gene end was trimmed by 5 bases and the J gene end by 6 bases; junction bases not matched to a gene: 4.

Within the sample, this clonotype is medium-sized. The chain combines TRBV20-1 with TRBJ2-5; 9 positions match TRBD2. V shed 3 bases and J 2 bases; nucleotides not matched to a gene: 16. This CDR3 has 18 residues. CDR1 and CDR2 from the germline V gene are DFQATT and SNEGSKA (reference sequence). In DNA form, the CDR3 reads TGCAGTGCTAGGGATAAGACTAGCGGAGGACTTATTCAAGAGACCCAGTACTTC. Its translation is CSARDKTSGGLIQETQYF.

This clonotype was picked up one time. This may stem from a read error, because a much larger clone lies one nucleotide away. The chain has TRBV7-2 and TRBJ2-1; D is unresolved. Per germline, CDR1 SGHTA and CDR2 FQGNSA. This CDR3 has 13 residues. CDR3 DNA: TGTGCCAGCAGCTTAGGCCCTACTTATGAGCTGTTCTTC. It yields the protein CASSLGPTYELFF. Full variable domain (remainder filled in from reference TRBV7-2 and TRBJ2-1): GAGVSQSPSNKVTEKGKDVELRCDPISGHTALYWYRQSLGQGLEFLIYFQGNSAPDKSGLPSDRFSAERTGGSVSTLTIQRTQQEDSAVYLCASSLGPTYELFFGPGTRLTVL.

By share, this clonotype ranks as large. This chain links TRBV20-1 with TRBJ2-3; D might be TRBD1 (6 bases). The ends were cut back, 4 bases at V and 2 bases at J, with 13 bases in the middle. Germline V gives CDR1 DFQATT, CDR2 SNEGSKA (reference sequence). The CDR3 has 14 residues. CDR3 nucleotide sequence: TGCAGTGCTACCGGGACACACCTCACAGATACGCAGTATTTT. Translating gives CSATGTHLTDTQYF.

This clonotype has more than one count but fewer than ten. CDR3 nucleotide sequence: TGTGCCAGCAGCTTGGCTAGCGGGGCTCTCACAGATACGCAGTATTTT. It is translated as CASSLASGALTDTQYF. V gene TRBV5-4 combines with J gene TRBJ2-3; 9 bases line up with TRBD2. J gave up 2 bases and V 0 bases, and 4 bases lay outside the gene matches. The CDR3 length is 16 residues. Germline values: CDR1 SGHNT, CDR2 YYREEE (reference sequence).

By frequency in the sample, this clonotype is medium-sized (0.01 to 0.1%). The rearrangement joins TRBV13 to TRBJ1-6; D not certain. The CDR3 sequence is 14 residues long. Per the germline V gene, CDR1 is PRHDT and CDR2 is FYEKMQ (reference sequence). Trimming shortened V by 2 bases and J by 7 bases, and 9 bases separated the two germline ends. Here the CDR3 DNA reads TGTGCCAGCAGCTTAAACCGGGCCAATTCACCCCTCCACTTT. Encoded protein: CASSLNRANSPLHF.

The rearrangement links TRBV5-1 to TRBJ1-4; no clear D gene. CDR1 and CDR2 from the germline V gene are SGHRS and YFSETQ. Trimming took 4 bases from V and 3 from J, leaving 10 bases between them. This CDR3 spans 14 amino acids. CDR3 region: CASSLDGSNEKLFF. The CDR3, as DNA: TGCGCCAGCAGCCTGGACGGATCTAATGAAAAACTGTTTTTT. The variable domain in full, completed from reference TRBV5-1 and TRBJ1-4, reads KAGVTQTPRYLIKTRGQQVTLSCSPISGHRSVSWYQQTPGQGLQFLFEYFSETQRNKGNFPGRFSGRQFSNSRSEMNVSTLELGDSALYLCASSLDGSNEKLFFGSGTQLSVL.

This clonotype has at least ten counts. CDR3 in amino acids: CASSQETQYF. The CDR3 DNA reads as TGTGCCAGCAGCCAAGAGACCCAGTACTTC. This chain links TRBV7-2 with TRBJ2-5; D gene uncertain. This CDR3 has 10 residues. The germline V gene has CDR1 SGHTA and CDR2 FQGNSA. The V and J ends lost 5 bases and 2 bases respectively, with 0 bases between them.

The genes are TRBV4-3 and TRBJ1-2; maybe TRBD1 (5 bases). The CDR3 runs 14 residues. CDR1 is LGHNA, CDR2 YSLEER, per germline. V lost 0 bases, J lost 4 bases, and 9 bases lay in between. Here the CDR3 DNA reads TGCGCCAGCAGCCAAGAGGACAAGGGCTATGGCTACACCTTC. Translated, it gives CASSQEDKGYGYTF.

By proportion, this clonotype is medium-sized (0.01 to 0.1%). The chain uses TRBV30 and TRBJ2-3; 12 positions agree with TRBD2. Germline V gives CDR1 GTSNPN, CDR2 SVGIG (reference sequence). The CDR3 extends over 14 amino acids. V lost 5 bases, J lost 2 bases, and 2 bases stayed unmatched. The CDR3, as DNA: TGTGCCTGGGGGACTAGCGGGCTCACAGATACGCAGTATTTT. Its protein is CAWGTSGLTDTQYF.

This clonotype was seen only a few times. The chain combines TRBV7-8 with TRBJ2-5, with a possible D match to TRBD1 (5 bases). CDR3 length: 15 residues. Between the trimmed V and J ends, which lost 4 bases and 1 base, there was a span of 13 bases. The germline CDR1 and CDR2 sequences are SGHVS and FQNEAQ. CDR3: CASSYQTAPQETQYF. DNA for the CDR3: TGTGCCAGCAGCTATCAGACAGCTCCCCAAGAGACCCAGTACTTC.

The chain links TRBV6-2 or TRBV6-3 to TRBJ1-1; D remains ambiguous. CDR3 length: 13 residues. Germline V gives CDR1 MNHEY, CDR2 SVGEGT. Deletions cut 0 bases from V and 3 bases from J, with 5 bases between. CDR3 nucleotide sequence: TGTGCCAGCAGTTACTCCACGTACACTGAAGCTTTCTTT. Translated: CASSYSTYTEAFF.

In its sample, this clonotype ranks as medium-sized. The J gene is TRBJ2-7, the V gene TRBV6-2 or TRBV6-3; D uncertain. Germline assignment: CDR1 MNHEY and CDR2 SVGEGT. The CDR3 covers 13 residues. V dropped 3 bases and J dropped 3 bases, with 9 bases sitting between them. CDR3 in DNA: TGTGCCAGCAGTTATGGAGCCGACTACGAGCAGTACTTC. This codes for CASSYGADYEQYF.

The chain links TRBV7-2 to TRBJ2-3; 14 positions agree with TRBD2. Per the germline V gene, CDR1 is SGHTA and CDR2 is FQGNSA. This CDR3 contains 16 residues. V was clipped by 0 bases and J by 4 bases; unmatched bases: 0. DNA for the CDR3: TGTGCCAGCAGCTTAGCGGGACTAGCGGGAGCAGATACGCAGTATTTT. Its protein product is CASSLAGLAGADTQYF.

This clonotype is labeled as large. This sequence joins TRBV3-1 and TRBJ2-2, with D possibly TRBD1 on 8 matching bases. The CDR3 is 15 amino acids. Germline CDR1 reads LGHDT; CDR2 reads YNNKEL (reference sequence). V lost 4 bases and J 6 bases, leaving 15 bases between the germline ends. In DNA form, the CDR3 reads TGTGCCAGCAGCCCCAGACAGGGGAGGGCCGGGGAGCTGTTTTTT. Amino acid sequence: CASSPRQGRAGELFF.